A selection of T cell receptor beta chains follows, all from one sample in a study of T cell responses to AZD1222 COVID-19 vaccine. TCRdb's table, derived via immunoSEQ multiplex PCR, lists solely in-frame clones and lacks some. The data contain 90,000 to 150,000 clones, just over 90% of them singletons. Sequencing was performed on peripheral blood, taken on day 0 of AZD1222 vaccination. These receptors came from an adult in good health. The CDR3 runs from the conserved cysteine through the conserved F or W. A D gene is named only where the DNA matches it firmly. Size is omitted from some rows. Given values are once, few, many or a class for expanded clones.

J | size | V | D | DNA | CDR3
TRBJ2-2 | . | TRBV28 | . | TGTGCCAGCAGTTTCCCTTCCGCGAACACCGGGGAGCTGTTTTTT | CASSFPSANTGELFF
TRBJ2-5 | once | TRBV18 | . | TGTGCCAGCTCACTAATGGCAGGGGAAGAGACCCAGTACTTC | CASSLMAGEETQYF
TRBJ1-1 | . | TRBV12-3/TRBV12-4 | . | TGTGCCAGCAGTTTCTCGGGGGCAGGTGAAGCTTTCTTT | CASSFSGAGEAFF
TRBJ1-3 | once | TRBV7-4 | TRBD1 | TGTGCCAGCAGCCTTGGACAGGCTGGAAACACCATATATTTT | CASSLGQAGNTIYF
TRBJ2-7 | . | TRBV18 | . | TGTGCCAGCTCACCACCCCCGGGGGACGAGCAGTACTTC | CASSPPPGDEQYF
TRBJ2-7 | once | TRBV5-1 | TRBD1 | TGCGCCAGCAGCTTGGTGGCAGGGGGCATATACGAGCAGTACTTC | CASSLVAGGIYEQYF
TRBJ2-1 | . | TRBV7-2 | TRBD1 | TGTGCCAGCAGCTTAGGAGCACAGGGGGCCTACAATGAGCAGTTCTTC | CASSLGAQGAYNEQFF
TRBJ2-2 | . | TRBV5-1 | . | TGCGCCAGCAGCCCGGGGCTCACTAACACCGGGGAGCTGTTTTTT | CASSPGLTNTGELFF
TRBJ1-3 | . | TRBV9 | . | TGTGCCAGCAGCGTAGCAGGGGTCGGAAACACCATATATTTT | CASSVAGVGNTIYF
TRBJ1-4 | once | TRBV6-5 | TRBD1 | TGTGCCAGCAGCTCGACAGGGGGCGAAAAACTGTTTTTT | CASSSTGGEKLFF
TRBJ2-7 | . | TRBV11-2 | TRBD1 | TGTGCCAGCAGGGTGCGAGGGACAGGGATTAACTACGAGCAGTACTTC | CASRVRGTGINYEQYF
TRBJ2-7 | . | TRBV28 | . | TGTGCCAGCAGTCTAAACAGATACGAGCAGTACTTC | CASSLNRYEQYF
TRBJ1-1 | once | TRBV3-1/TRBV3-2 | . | TGTGCCAGCAGCCAAGGGACAAGGCCGAACACTGAAGCTTTCTTT | CASSQGTRPNTEAFF
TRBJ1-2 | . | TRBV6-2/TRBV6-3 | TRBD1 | TGTGCCAGCAGCCCTGACAGGGACTATGGCTACACCTTC | CASSPDRDYGYTF
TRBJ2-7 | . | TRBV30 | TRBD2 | TGTGCCTGGAGTTTTTGGGGGGGGTACGAGCAGTACTTC | CAWSFWGGYEQYF
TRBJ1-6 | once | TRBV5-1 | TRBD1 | TGCGCCAGCAGCTTGGGACAGGGCATTAATTCACCCCTCCACTTT | CASSLGQGINSPLHF
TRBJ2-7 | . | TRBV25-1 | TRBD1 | TGTGCCAGCAGTGCGGCAGGGGGTCCTTACGAGCAGTACTTC | CASSAAGGPYEQYF
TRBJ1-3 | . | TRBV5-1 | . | TGCGCCAGCAGCTTGGCCGGTGGACAGGGAAACACCATATATTTT | CASSLAGGQGNTIYF
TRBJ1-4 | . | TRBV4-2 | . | TGTGCCAGCAGCCAAGATCCACCAAGGGGGGGAATCGGAACTAATGAAAAACTGTTTTTT | CASSQDPPRGGIGTNEKLFF
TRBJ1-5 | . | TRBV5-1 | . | TGCGCCAGCTCCCCGGGGGGGAATCAGCCCCAGCATTTT | CASSPGGNQPQHF
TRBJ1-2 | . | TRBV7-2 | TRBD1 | TGTGCCAGCAGATACGACAGGGCCACTAACTATGGCTACACCTTC | CASRYDRATNYGYTF
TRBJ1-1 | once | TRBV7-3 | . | TGTGCCAGCAGCTCGACCCCAGGGATTTCTGAAGCTTTCTTT | CASSSTPGISEAFF
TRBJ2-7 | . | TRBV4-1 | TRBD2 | TGCGCCAGCAGCCAAGAAAGTCGGGGGGCCTACGAGCAGTACTTC | CASSQESRGAYEQYF
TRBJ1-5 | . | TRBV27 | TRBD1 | TGTGCCAGCAGTCCCCGACAGGGGAACCAGCCCCAGCATTTT | CASSPRQGNQPQHF
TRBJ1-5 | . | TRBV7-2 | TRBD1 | TGTGCCAGCAGCCCAGGGGGCCTCAATCAGCCCCAGCATTTT | CASSPGGLNQPQHF
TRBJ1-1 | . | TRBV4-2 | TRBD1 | TGTGCCAGCAGCCGGGACAGCATGAACACTGAAGCTTTCTTT | CASSRDSMNTEAFF
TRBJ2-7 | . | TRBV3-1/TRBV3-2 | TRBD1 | TGTGCCAGCAGCCCGGCCGGGACAGGGAATGGCTACGAGCAGTACTTC | CASSPAGTGNGYEQYF
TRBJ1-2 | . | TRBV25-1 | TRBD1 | TGTGCCAGCCTCGGGACAGGGGGCGGCTACACCTTC | CASLGTGGGYTF